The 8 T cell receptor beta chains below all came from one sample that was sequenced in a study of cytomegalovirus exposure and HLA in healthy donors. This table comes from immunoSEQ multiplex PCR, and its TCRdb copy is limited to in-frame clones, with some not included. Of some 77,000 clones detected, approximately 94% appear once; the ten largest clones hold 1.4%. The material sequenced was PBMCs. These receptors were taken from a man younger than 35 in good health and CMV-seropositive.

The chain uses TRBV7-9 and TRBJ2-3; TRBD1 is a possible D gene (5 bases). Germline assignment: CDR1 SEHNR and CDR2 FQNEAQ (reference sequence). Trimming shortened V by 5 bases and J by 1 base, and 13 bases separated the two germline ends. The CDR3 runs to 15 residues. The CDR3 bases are TGTGCCAGCAGCCGCCAGACAGTCCGCACAGATACGCAGTATTTT. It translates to CASSRQTVRTDTQYF.

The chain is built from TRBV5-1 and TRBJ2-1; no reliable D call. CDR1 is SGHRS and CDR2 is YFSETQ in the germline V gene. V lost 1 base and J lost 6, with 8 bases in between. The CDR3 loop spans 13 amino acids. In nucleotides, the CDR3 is TGCGCCAGCAGCTTGTCCGGGTTCAATGAGCAGTTCTTC. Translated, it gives CASSLSGFNEQFF.

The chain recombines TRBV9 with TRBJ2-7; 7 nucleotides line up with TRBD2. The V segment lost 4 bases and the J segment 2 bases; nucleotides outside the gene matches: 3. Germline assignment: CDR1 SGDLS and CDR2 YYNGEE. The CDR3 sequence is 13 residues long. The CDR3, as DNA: TGTGCCAGCAGCCCGGGGGGTCCCTACGAGCAGTACTTC. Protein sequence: CASSPGGPYEQYF.

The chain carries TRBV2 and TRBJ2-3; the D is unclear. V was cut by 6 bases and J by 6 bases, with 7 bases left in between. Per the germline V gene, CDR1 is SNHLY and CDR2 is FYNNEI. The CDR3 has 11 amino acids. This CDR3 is CASRNADTQYF. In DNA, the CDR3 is TGTGCCAGCAGAAACGCGGATACGCAGTATTTT.

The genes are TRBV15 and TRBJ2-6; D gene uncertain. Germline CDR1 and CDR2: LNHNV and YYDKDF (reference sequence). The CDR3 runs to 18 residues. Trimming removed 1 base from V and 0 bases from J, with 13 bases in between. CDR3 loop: CATSRAVGAYSGANVLTF. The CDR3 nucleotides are TGTGCCACCAGCAGAGCGGTGGGCGCGTACTCTGGGGCCAACGTCCTGACTTTC. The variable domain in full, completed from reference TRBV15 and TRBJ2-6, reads DAMVIQNPRYQVTQFGKPVTLSCSQTLNHNVMYWYQQKSSQAPKLLFHYYDKDFNNEADTPDNFQSRRPNTSFCFLDIRSPGLGDTAMYLCATSRAVGAYSGANVLTFGAGSRLTVL.

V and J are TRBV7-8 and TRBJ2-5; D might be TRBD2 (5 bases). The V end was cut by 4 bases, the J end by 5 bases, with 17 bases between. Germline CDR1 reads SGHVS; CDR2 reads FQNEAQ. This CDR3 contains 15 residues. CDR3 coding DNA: TGTGCCAGCAGCTCAAGTGGGATAGCGAAGGAGACCCAGTACTTC. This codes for CASSSSGIAKETQYF.

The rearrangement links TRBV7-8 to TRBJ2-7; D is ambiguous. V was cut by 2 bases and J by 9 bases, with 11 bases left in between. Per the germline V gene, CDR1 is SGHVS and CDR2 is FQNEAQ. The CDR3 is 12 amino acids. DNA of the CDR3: TGTGCCAGCAGCTTATCACGGGTCGGGCAGTACTTC. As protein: CASSLSRVGQYF.

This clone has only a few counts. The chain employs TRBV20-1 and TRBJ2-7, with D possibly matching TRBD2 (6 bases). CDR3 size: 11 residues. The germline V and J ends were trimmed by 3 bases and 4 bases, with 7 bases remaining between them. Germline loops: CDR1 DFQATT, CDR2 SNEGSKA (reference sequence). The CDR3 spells CSARRDYEQYF. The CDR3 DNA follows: TGCAGTGCTAGGCGGGATTACGAGCAGTACTTC.